The sequence of this T cell receptor beta chain was determined in a study of blood T cell repertoires in COVID-19. At the level of the study: The United States, Italy and Spain provided the acute and convalescent COVID-19 samples.

Germline lookup yields CDR1 SQVTM and CDR2 ANQGSEA. The CDR3 is made up of 12 amino acids. Trimming cost V 7 bases and J 4 bases; bases outside gene matches: 4. Original processing notes: The authors estimated nucleated cell counts from reference gene primer amplification. Clones were sequenced by immunoSEQ multiplex PCR, and TCRdb holds only the in-frame ones, with some missing. V, J and clone size are taken as reported in that table, and D and trimming were inferred from the DNA itself. Among 200,000 to 250,000 clones, roughly nine tenths were seen once, and the ten largest hold approximately 3.8%.

Sequencing was performed on PBMCs or T cells enriched from blood (not recorded which). This TCR was recovered from a young woman in a cohort exposed to, infected with or recovered from COVID-19 (not recorded which). This rearrangement joins TRBV29-1 to TRBJ1-5, with 7 nucleotides matching TRBD1. The CDR3 sequence: CSARQGNQPQHF. CDR3 bases: TGCAGCGCTAGACAGGGAAATCAGCCCCAGCATTTT. The variable domain in full, completed from reference TRBV29-1 and TRBJ1-5, reads SAVISQKPSRDICQRGTSLTIQCQVDSQVTMMFWYRQQPGQSLTLIATANQGSEATYESGFVIDKFPISRPNLTFSTLTVSNMSPEDSSIYLCSARQGNQPQHFGDGTRLSIL.